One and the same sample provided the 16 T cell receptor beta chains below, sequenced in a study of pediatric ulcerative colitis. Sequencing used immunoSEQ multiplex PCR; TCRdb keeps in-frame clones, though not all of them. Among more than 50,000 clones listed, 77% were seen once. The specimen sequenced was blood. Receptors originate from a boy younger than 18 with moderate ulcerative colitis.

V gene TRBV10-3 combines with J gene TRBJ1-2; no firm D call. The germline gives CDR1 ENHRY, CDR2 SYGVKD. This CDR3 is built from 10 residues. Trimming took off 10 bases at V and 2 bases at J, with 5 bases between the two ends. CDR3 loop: CATRNYGYTF. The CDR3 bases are TGTGCCACCAGAAACTATGGCTACACCTTC.

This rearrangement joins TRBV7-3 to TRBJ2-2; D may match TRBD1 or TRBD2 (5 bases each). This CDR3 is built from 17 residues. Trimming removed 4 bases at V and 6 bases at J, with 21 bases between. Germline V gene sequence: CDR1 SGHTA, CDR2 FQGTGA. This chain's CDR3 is CASSSPYEGRPSGELFF. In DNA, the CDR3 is TGTGCCAGCAGCTCCCCCTACGAGGGGCGTCCATCCGGGGAGCTGTTTTTT.

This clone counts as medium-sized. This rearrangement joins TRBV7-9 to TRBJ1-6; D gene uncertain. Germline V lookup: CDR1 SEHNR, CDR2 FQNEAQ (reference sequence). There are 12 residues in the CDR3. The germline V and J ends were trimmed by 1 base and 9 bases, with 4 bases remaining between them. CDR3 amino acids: CASSLGSSPLHF. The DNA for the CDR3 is TGTGCCAGCAGCTTAGGGTCTTCACCCCTCCACTTT.

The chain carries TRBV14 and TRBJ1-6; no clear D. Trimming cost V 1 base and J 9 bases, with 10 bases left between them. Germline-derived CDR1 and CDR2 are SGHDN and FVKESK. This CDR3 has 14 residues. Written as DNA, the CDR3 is TGTGCCAGCAGCCAAGGGATAGCTGCTTCACCCCTCCACTTT. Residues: CASSQGIAASPLHF.

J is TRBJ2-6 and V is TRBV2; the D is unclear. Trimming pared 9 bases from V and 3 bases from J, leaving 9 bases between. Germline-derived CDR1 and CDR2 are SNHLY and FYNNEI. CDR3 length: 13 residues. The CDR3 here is CARTLGGANVLTF. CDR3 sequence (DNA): TGTGCCAGGACCCTGGGTGGGGCCAACGTCCTGACTTTC.

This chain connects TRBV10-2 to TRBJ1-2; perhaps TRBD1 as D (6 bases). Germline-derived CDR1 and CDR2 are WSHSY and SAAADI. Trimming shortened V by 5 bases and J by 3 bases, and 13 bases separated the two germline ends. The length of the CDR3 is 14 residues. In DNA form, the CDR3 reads TGCGCCAGCAGTTTGGGGGGGACACACTATGGCTACACCTTC. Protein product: CASSLGGTHYGYTF.

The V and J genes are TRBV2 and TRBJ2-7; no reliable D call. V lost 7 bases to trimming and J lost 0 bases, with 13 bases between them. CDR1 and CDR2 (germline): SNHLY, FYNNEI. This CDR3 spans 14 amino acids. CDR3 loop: CASKVLLNSYEQYF. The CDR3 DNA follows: TGTGCCAGCAAAGTACTACTCAACTCCTACGAGCAGTACTTC.

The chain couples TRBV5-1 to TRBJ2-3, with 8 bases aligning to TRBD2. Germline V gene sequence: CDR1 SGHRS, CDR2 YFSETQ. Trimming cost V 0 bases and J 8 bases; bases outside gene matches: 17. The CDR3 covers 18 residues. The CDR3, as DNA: TGCGCCAGCAGCTTGGTGGGTCGGGTGCTAGCGGGCGGCAGTACGCAGTATTTT. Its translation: CASSLVGRVLAGGSTQYF. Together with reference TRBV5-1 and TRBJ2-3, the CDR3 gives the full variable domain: KAGVTQTPRYLIKTRGQQVTLSCSPISGHRSVSWYQQTPGQGLQFLFEYFSETQRNKGNFPGRFSGRQFSNSRSEMNVSTLELGDSALYLCASSLVGRVLAGGSTQYFGPGTRLTVL.

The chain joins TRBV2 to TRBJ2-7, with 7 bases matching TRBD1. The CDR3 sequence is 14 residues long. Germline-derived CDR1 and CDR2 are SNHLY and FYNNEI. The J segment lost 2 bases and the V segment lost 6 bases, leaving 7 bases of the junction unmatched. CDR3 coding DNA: TGTGCCAGCAGAAGGGGGCAGTCAGCCTACGAGCAGTACTTC. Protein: CASRRGQSAYEQYF.

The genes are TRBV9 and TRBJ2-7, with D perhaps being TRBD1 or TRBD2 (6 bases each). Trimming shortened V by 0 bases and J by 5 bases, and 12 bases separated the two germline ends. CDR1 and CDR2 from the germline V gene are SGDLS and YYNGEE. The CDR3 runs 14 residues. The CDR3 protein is CASSVGRGNNEQYF. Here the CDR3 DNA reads TGTGCCAGCAGCGTAGGGAGGGGGAACAACGAGCAGTACTTC.

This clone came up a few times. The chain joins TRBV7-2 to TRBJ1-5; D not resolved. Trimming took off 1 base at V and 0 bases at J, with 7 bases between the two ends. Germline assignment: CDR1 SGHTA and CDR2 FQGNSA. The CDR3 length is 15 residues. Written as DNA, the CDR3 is TGTGCCAGCAGCTTAGGAGGATATAGCAATCAGCCCCAGCATTTT. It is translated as CASSLGGYSNQPQHF.

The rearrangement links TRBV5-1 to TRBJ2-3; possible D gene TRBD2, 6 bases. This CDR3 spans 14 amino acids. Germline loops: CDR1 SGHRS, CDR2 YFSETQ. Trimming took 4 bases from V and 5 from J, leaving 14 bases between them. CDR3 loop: CASSPGTARDTQYF. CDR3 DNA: TGCGCCAGCAGCCCGGGGACTGCTCGAGATACGCAGTATTTT.

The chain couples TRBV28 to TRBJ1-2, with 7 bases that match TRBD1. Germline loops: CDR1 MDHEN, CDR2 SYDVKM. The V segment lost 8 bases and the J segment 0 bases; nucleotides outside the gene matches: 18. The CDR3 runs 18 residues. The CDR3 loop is CASGTSTSGGLANYGYTF. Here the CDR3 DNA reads TGTGCCAGCGGAACAAGTACTTCAGGGGGACTAGCTAACTATGGCTACACCTTC.

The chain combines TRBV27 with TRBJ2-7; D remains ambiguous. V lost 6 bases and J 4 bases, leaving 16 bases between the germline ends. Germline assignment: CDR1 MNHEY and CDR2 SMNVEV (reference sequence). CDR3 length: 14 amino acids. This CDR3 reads CASSPSIGRYEQYF. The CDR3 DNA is TGTGCCAGCAGCCCTAGTATTGGCAGATACGAGCAGTACTTC.

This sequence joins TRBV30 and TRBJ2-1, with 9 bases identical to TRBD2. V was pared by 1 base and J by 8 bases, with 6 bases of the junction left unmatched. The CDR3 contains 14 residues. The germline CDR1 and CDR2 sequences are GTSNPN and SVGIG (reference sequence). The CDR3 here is CAWSGGTSSDEQFF. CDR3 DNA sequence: TGTGCCTGGAGTGGCGGGACTAGCAGTGATGAGCAGTTCTTC. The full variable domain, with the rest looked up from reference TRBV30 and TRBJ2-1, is SQTIHQWPATLVQPVGSPLSLECTVEGTSNPNLYWYRQAAGRGLQLLFYSVGIGQISSEVPQNLSASRPQDRQFILSSKKLLLSDSGFYLCAWSGGTSSDEQFFGPGTRLTVL.

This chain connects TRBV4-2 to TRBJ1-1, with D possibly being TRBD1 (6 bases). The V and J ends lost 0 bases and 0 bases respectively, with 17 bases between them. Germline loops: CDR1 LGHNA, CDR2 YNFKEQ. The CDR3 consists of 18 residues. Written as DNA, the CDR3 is TGTGCCAGCAGCCAAGATACACAGGGCATGGGCTTGAACACTGAAGCTTTCTTT. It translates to CASSQDTQGMGLNTEAFF.